This T cell receptor beta chain was profiled in a study of a mutant IDH1 vaccine in newly diagnosed glioma. The CDR3 sequence is 13 residues long. From germline, CDR1 is SGHTA and CDR2 FQGNSA. V was clipped by 5 bases and J by 4 bases, with 11 bases between them. The time point was: week 35, safety follow-up. What each vaccine dose contained was 300 ug of mutant IDH1 20-mer peptide, accompanied by topical imiquimod. Note on this clone: Its cognate antigen is unknown.

Here immunoSEQ multiplex PCR was the method, and the copy in TCRdb shows in-frame clones only, minus some. The sample records about 66,000 clones, roughly 71% being singletons. Sample: PBMCs, taken from a glioma patient whose treatment included an IDH1 peptide vaccine. The V call is TRBV7-2, the J call TRBJ1-1; D perhaps matches TRBD1 (5 bases). The TCR comes from a man over 45 with glioma. The CDR3 nucleotides read TGTGCCAGCAGCCCAACTGGGGGCACTGAAGCTTTCTTT. Its translation: CASSPTGGTEAFF.